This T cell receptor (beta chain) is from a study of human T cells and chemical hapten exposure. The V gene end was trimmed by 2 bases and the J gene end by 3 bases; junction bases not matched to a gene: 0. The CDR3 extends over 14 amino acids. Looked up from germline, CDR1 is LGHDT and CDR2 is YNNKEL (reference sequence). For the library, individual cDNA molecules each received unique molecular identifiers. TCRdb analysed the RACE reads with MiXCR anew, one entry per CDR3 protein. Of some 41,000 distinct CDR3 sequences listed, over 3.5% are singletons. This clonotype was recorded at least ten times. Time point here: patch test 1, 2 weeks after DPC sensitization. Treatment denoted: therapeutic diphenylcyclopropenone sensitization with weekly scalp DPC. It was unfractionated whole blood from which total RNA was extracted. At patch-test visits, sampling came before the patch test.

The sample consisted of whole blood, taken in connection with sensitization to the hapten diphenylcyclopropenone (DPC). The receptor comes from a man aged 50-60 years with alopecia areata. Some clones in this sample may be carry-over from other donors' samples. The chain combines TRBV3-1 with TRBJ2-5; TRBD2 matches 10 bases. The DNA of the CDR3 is TGTGCCAGCAGCCAAACTAGCGGGAAAGAGACCCAGTACTTC. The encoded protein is CASSQTSGKETQYF.